Listed here is a single T cell receptor beta chain. These data are taken from a study of T cells in Graves' hyperthyroidism and ophthalmopathy. Amplified TCR beta CDR3 regions derived from RNA transcripts. The primer set for the first-round RT-PCR of the TCR CDR3 was HTBI. TCRdb reprocessed the multiplex PCR reads via MiXCR and lists one record per CDR3 protein. The sample has 650,000 to 750,000 distinct CDR3 sequences; roughly 15% are singletons. The CDR3 covers 15 residues. V dropped 1 base and J dropped 5; count of bases not matched to a gene: 5. The source material was blood. The TCR sequence derives from a woman between 18 and 30 years old with Graves' hyperthyroidism. This chain uses TRBV6-7 with TRBJ1-1; 9 bases align to TRBD1. TRBV6-7 is given ORF status, its function remaining uncertain. As DNA, the CDR3 is TGTGCCAGCAGTTACTTGGGGACAGGGAAGACTGAAGCTTTCTTT. This sequence encodes CASSYLGTGKTEAFF.